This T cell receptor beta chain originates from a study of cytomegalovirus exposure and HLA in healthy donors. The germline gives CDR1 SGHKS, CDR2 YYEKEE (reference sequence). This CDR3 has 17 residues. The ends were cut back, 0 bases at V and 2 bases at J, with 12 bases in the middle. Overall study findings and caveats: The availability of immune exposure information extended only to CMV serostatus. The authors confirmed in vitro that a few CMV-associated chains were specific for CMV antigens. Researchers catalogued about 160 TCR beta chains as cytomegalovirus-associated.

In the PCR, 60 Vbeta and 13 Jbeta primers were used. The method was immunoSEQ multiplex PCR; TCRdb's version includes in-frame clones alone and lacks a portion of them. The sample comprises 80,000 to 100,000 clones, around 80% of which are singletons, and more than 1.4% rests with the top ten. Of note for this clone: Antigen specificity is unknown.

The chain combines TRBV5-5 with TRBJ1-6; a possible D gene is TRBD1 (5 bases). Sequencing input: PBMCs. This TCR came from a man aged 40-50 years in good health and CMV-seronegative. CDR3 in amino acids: CASSLAGRVTYNSPLHF. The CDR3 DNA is TGTGCCAGCAGCTTGGCAGGCAGGGTAACCTATAATTCACCCCTCCACTTT.